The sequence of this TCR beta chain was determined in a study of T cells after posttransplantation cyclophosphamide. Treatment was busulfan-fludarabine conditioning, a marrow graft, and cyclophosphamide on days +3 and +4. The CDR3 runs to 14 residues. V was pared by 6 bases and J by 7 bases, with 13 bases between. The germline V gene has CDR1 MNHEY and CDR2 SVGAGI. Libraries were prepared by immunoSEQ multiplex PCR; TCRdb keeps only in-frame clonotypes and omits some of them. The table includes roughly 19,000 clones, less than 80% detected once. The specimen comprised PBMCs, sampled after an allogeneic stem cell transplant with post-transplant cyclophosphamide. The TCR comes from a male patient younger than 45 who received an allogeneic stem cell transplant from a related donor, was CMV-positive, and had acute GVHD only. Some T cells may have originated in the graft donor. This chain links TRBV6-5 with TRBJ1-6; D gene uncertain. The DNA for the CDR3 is TGTGCCAGCAGCCGAGACATCCGAAATTCACCCCTCCACTTT. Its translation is CASSRDIRNSPLHF.